This T cell receptor beta chain comes out of a study of vaccination and CD4 T cells after COVID-19. Study at large: Investigators stimulated cells with overlapping spike peptides drawn from SARS-CoV-2, HCoV-NL63, HCoV-OC43 and HCoV-229E. Each of the control cultures got a CEFX pool, an HIV-1 Nef pool, or no peptide.

Germline loops: CDR1 GTSNPN, CDR2 SVGIG (reference sequence). The CDR3 runs 15 residues. J lost 6 bases, V lost 3 bases, and 7 bases had no gene match. A remark on this clonotype: Its antigen is as yet unknown.

Cultured CD4+ T cell DNA was sequenced using the Oncomine TCR Beta short-read assay. Genomic DNA was extracted from cultured CD4+ T cells. TCRdb fed the PCR reads into MiXCR, producing one record per CDR3 protein. Among about 16,000 distinct CDR3 sequences listed, about 50% were seen once. Treatment: roughly ten-day PBMC culture with coronavirus spike peptide pools or control peptides (ViraFEST assay). It was after about 10 days of culture that CD4+ T cells were isolated by negative selection. This chain joins TRBV30 and TRBJ1-6; 8 nucleotides match TRBD1. This sequence originates from a human donor who had recovered from COVID-19. Source: CD4+ T cells from blood, cultured in vitro, taken before SARS-CoV-2 vaccination. The CDR3: CAWSRDRGTNSPLHF. The CDR3 coding sequence is TGTGCCTGGAGCCGAGACAGGGGTACTAATTCACCCCTCCACTTT.